These 27 T cell receptor beta chains came from one sample sequenced in a study of shared clonotypes between healthy human individuals. Using immunoSEQ multiplex PCR, the repertoire was profiled, and TCRdb retains in-frame clones only, with some absent. The sample contains approximately 500,000 clones, 90% to 96% of which appear only once. Input material: naive CD4+ T cells sorted from blood. As to subset: CD45RA+ positively selected. The origin of the receptors is a woman under 40 in good health.

The chain uses TRBV11-2 and TRBJ2-7, with no clear D. CDR1 and CDR2 (germline): SGHAT, FQNNGV. This CDR3 has 17 residues. The V and J ends lost 3 bases and 3 bases respectively, with 21 bases between them. CDR3 in DNA: TGTGCCAGCAGCTTCTTTGGTTCGACTCTACAATTCTACGAGCAGTACTTC. Protein: CASSFFGSTLQFYEQYF.

V and J are TRBV18 and TRBJ2-6, with a tentative D call TRBD2 (6 bases). Germline V gene sequence: CDR1 KGHSH, CDR2 LQKENI. There are 16 residues in the CDR3. V shed 6 bases and J shed 0 bases, with 12 bases lying between them. CDR3 residues: CASSPGLNSGANVLTF. The CDR3, as DNA: TGTGCCAGCTCGCCGGGACTCAACTCTGGGGCCAACGTCCTGACTTTC.

Of note for this clone: Other DNA variants within this sample encode the same CDR3. The chain links TRBV5-1 to TRBJ2-7; 12 nucleotides line up with TRBD2. The CDR3 extends over 16 amino acids. J gave up 3 bases and V 0 bases, and 4 bases lay outside the gene matches. CDR1 is SGHRS and CDR2 is YFSETQ in the germline V gene. CDR3 sequence: CASSLGLAGVDYEQYF. In DNA, the CDR3 is TGCGCCAGCAGCTTGGGACTAGCGGGAGTGGACTACGAGCAGTACTTC.

V gene TRBV11-3 combines with J gene TRBJ1-5; tentatively, D is TRBD1 (6 bases). The CDR3 runs 13 residues. CDR1 and CDR2 (germline): SGHNT, YENEEA. V was cut by 4 bases and J by 5 bases, with 9 bases left in between. Written as DNA, the CDR3 is TGTGCCAGCAGCTCACAGGGAGATCAGCCCCAGCATTTT. Translated, it gives CASSSQGDQPQHF.

The V and J genes are TRBV6-5 and TRBJ1-6; no clear D. With 2 bases removed from V and 6 bases from J, the gap between germline ends came to 5 bases. The germline V gene encodes CDR1 MNHEY and CDR2 SVGAGI. CDR3 size: 13 residues. CDR3 sequence reads: CASSYRANSPLHF. CDR3 in DNA: TGTGCCAGCAGTTACCGAGCTAATTCACCCCTCCACTTT.

This chain uses TRBV11-2 with TRBJ1-4; tentatively, D is TRBD1 (5 bases). The V gene lost 1 base and the J gene lost 12 bases, with 12 bases spanning the gap. Germline V gene sequence: CDR1 SGHAT, CDR2 FQNNGV. The CDR3 totals 13 residues. For the CDR3, the DNA is TGTGCCAGCAGCTTAGGGGACGGACGGGAACTGTTTTTT. Residues: CASSLGDGRELFF.

The chain carries TRBV7-9 and TRBJ2-6, with TRBD1 identical over 10 bases. The CDR3 has 17 residues. The J segment lost 2 bases and the V segment lost 5 bases, leaving 6 bases of the junction unmatched. Germline CDR1 and CDR2: SEHNR and FQNEAQ (reference sequence). CDR3 in amino acids: CASSPGTGATGANVLTF. CDR3 DNA: TGTGCCAGCAGCCCTGGGACAGGGGCTACTGGGGCCAACGTCCTGACTTTC.

The chain couples TRBV11-1 to TRBJ2-1; 10 nucleotides agree with TRBD2. Germline trimming cut 7 bases from V and 2 bases from J; bases unmatched to any gene: 2. Per the germline V gene, CDR1 is SGHAT and CDR2 is FQDESV (reference sequence). The CDR3 length is 14 residues. Written as DNA, the CDR3 is TGTGCCAGCAACGGACTAGCGGCCTACAATGAGCAGTTCTTC. Encoded protein: CASNGLAAYNEQFF. The full variable domain, its missing parts supplied by reference TRBV11-1 and TRBJ2-1, is EAEVAQSPRYKITEKSQAVAFWCDPISGHATLYWYRQILGQGPELLVQFQDESVVDDSQLPKDRFSAERLKGVDSTLKIQPAELGDSAMYLCASNGLAAYNEQFFGPGTRLTVL.

The rearrangement uses TRBV28 and TRBJ1-4, with D hard to call. The CDR3 has 14 residues. The V gene's germline CDR1 is MDHEN and CDR2 SYDVKM. The V end lost 7 bases, the J end lost 0 bases, and 9 bases lay between the germline ends. The CDR3 DNA is TGTGCCAGCAAGCGGCAGGCAACTAATGAAAAACTGTTTTTT. Translated: CASKRQATNEKLFF.

The chain joins TRBV5-1 to TRBJ2-7; 7 bases align to TRBD2. The length of the CDR3 is 14 residues. The trim removed 4 bases at V and 5 bases at J, leaving 9 bases unmatched. CDR1 SGHRS and CDR2 YFSETQ come from the germline V gene. CDR3 nucleotides: TGCGCCAGCAGCCCGGGACTAATCCGGGACGAGCAGTACTTC. It specifies CASSPGLIRDEQYF.

V gene TRBV28 combines with J gene TRBJ1-5, with D unclear. In germline, CDR1 is MDHEN, CDR2 SYDVKM. CDR3 size: 16 residues. The V end lost 2 bases, the J end lost 3 bases, and 14 bases lay between the germline ends. The DNA of the CDR3 is TGTGCCAGCAGTTTAGTACGGTCGGCATCCAATCAGCCCCAGCATTTT. Protein: CASSLVRSASNQPQHF.

This chain links TRBV10-1 with TRBJ2-5; 8 bases line up with TRBD2. Germline CDR1 and CDR2: WNHNN and SYGVQD (reference sequence). V shed 3 bases and J 7 bases; nucleotides not matched to a gene: 4. The length of the CDR3 is 13 residues. This CDR3 reads CASSEAGAGTQYF. Here the CDR3 DNA reads TGCGCCAGCAGTGAAGCGGGAGCAGGGACCCAGTACTTC.

The gene calls are TRBV11-2 and TRBJ2-7, with D perhaps TRBD2 (5 bases). The V gene's germline CDR1 is SGHAT and CDR2 FQNNGV. V was clipped by 5 bases and J by 0 bases, with 17 bases between them. This CDR3 region has 16 residues. This CDR3 is CASSPSSRLPSYEQYF. CDR3 nucleotides: TGTGCCAGCAGCCCGTCCTCTCGACTACCCTCCTACGAGCAGTACTTC.

The rearrangement links TRBV2 to TRBJ2-7; D call uncertain. The V end was cut by 6 bases, the J end by 7 bases, with 10 bases between. Germline assignment: CDR1 SNHLY and CDR2 FYNNEI. The CDR3 is made up of 11 amino acids. CDR3 sequence (DNA): TGTGCCAGCAGCACACTGAGGGAGCAGTACTTC. Amino acid sequence: CASSTLREQYF.

This CDR3 reads CASRNTGELFF. As DNA, the CDR3 is TGTGCCAGCAGAAACACCGGGGAGCTGTTTTTT. The chain uses TRBV2 and TRBJ2-2; D not resolved. V lost 6 bases to trimming and J lost 2 bases, with 1 base between them. The CDR3 covers 11 residues. Germline V gives CDR1 SNHLY, CDR2 FYNNEI.

The chain couples TRBV5-4 to TRBJ2-5, with no clear D. Germline-derived CDR1 and CDR2 are SGHNT and YYREEE (reference sequence). V was shortened by 0 bases and J by 5 bases, with 14 bases between the two germline ends. The CDR3 has 15 residues. The CDR3 DNA sequence: TGTGCCAGCAGCTTGGACCGAACCGCGTGGGAGACCCAGTACTTC. Translation: CASSLDRTAWETQYF. Using reference TRBV5-4 and TRBJ2-5 for the parts outside the CDR3, the full variable domain is ETGVTQSPTHLIKTRGQQVTLRCSSQSGHNTVSWYQQALGQGPQFIFQYYREEENGRGNFPPRFSGLQFPNYSSELNVNALELDDSALYLCASSLDRTAWETQYFGPGTRLLVL.

The rearrangement uses TRBV4-2 and TRBJ2-5; D gene ambiguous. The germline CDR1 and CDR2 sequences are LGHNA and YNFKEQ. Deletions cut 0 bases from V and 4 bases from J, with 9 bases between. The CDR3 loop spans 14 amino acids. The CDR3 loop reads CASSQDVVRETQYF. DNA for the CDR3: TGTGCCAGCAGCCAAGACGTGGTTAGAGAGACCCAGTACTTC.

The DNA of the CDR3 is TGTGCCAGCAGCGCCGGACAGGGACCCTCTGGGGCCAACGTCCTGACTTTC. Encoded protein: CASSAGQGPSGANVLTF. V usage is TRBV5-4 and J usage is TRBJ2-6, with TRBD1 matching over 8 bases. This CDR3 contains 17 residues. J gave up 0 bases and V 4 bases, and 6 bases lay outside the gene matches. The germline V gene has CDR1 SGHNT and CDR2 YYREEE (reference sequence).

The chain recombines TRBV30 with TRBJ2-7, with D hard to call. The CDR3 has 13 amino acids. V was cut by 2 bases and J by 3 bases, with 11 bases left in between. Looked up from germline, CDR1 is GTSNPN and CDR2 is SVGIG (reference sequence). The CDR3 is CAWSPANYYEQYF. CDR3 coding DNA: TGTGCCTGGAGTCCCGCCAACTACTACGAGCAGTACTTC.

J is TRBJ2-7 and V is TRBV2, with 11 positions matching TRBD1. This CDR3 has 14 residues. J was trimmed by 7 bases and V by 6 bases; bases with no gene match: 8. Per the germline V gene, CDR1 is SNHLY and CDR2 is FYNNEI. The CDR3 DNA sequence: TGTGCCAGCAGGTTAGGACAGGGGGCGCGGGAGCAGTACTTC. Translating gives CASRLGQGAREQYF.

This chain connects TRBV30 to TRBJ2-1; possible D gene TRBD1, 6 bases. Looked up from germline, CDR1 is GTSNPN and CDR2 is SVGIG (reference sequence). The CDR3 contains 14 residues. V was cut by 1 base and J by 4 bases, with 11 bases left in between. CDR3 DNA sequence: TGTGCCTGGAGTGGGACAGCCCTGTACAATGAGCAGTTCTTC. Residues: CAWSGTALYNEQFF.

The chain combines TRBV5-1 with TRBJ2-6, with TRBD1 matching 7 bases. Germline CDR1 reads SGHRS; CDR2 reads YFSETQ. The CDR3 has 18 residues. V gave up 3 bases and J gave up 1 base; unmatched junction bases: 10. The CDR3 region has the DNA TGCGCCAGCAGCTCCAGCCCGGGACAGAGGTCTGGGGCCAACGTCCTGACTTTC. This translates into CASSSSPGQRSGANVLTF.

The CDR3 protein is CASSKRATGGQPQHF. The CDR3 DNA is TGTGCCAGCAGCAAACGTGCGACAGGGGGTCAGCCCCAGCATTTT. The chain combines TRBV21-1 with TRBJ1-5; TRBD1 reflects the table's D call only, with no check against the DNA. TRBV21-1 is designated a pseudogene. This CDR3 is 15 amino acids long.

V usage is TRBV28 and J usage is TRBJ1-2; D not resolved. The CDR3 contains 13 residues. Deletions cut 7 bases from V and 8 bases from J, with 17 bases between. CDR1 and CDR2 from the germline V gene are MDHEN and SYDVKM. The CDR3 is CASKRILTGGYTF. CDR3 nucleotide sequence: TGTGCCAGCAAGCGTATCCTGACGGGGGGCTACACCTTC.

The chain recombines TRBV2 with TRBJ2-2; no reliable D call. V lost 5 bases and J 1 base, leaving 2 bases between the germline ends. This CDR3 region has 12 residues. CDR1 and CDR2 from the germline V gene are SNHLY and FYNNEI. CDR3 sequence: CASSRNTGELFF. The CDR3 coding sequence is TGTGCCAGCAGTAGGAACACCGGGGAGCTGTTTTTT.

The chain links TRBV7-9 to TRBJ1-3; 12 bases are shared with TRBD1. The CDR3 length is 17 residues. After removal of 4 bases from V and 1 base from J, the junction contained 5 bases not matched to a gene. Germline loops: CDR1 SEHNR, CDR2 FQNEAQ (reference sequence). In DNA, the CDR3 is TGTGCCAGCAGCTCGGGGGACAGGGGGCGTTCTGGAAACACCATATATTTT. Translation gives CASSSGDRGRSGNTIYF.

The chain joins TRBV28 to TRBJ2-1; TRBD2 might be the D (5 bases). V shed 4 bases and J shed 5 bases, with 21 bases lying between them. This CDR3 spans 17 amino acids. In germline, CDR1 is MDHEN, CDR2 SYDVKM. CDR3 nucleotide sequence: TGTGCCAGCAGTTCCCCCTCGAGGGCGGCTGGGGACAATGAGCAGTTCTTC. It yields the protein CASSSPSRAAGDNEQFF.